Below, 30 T cell receptor beta chains from the same sample are listed, as sequenced in a study of blood T cell repertoires in COVID-19. TCRdb keeps only in-frame clones here, not all; method: immunoSEQ multiplex PCR. The repertoire holds approximately 150,000 clones, with 88% as singletons. Sequencing used peripheral blood. The origin of the receptors is a man aged 55 to 70 with active or convalescent COVID-19.

This sequence joins TRBV7-6 and TRBJ1-4, with 9 bases aligning to TRBD1. This CDR3 is built from 15 residues. Losses at the gene ends were 6 bases for V and 8 bases for J; bases not matched to a gene: 10. Germline V lookup: CDR1 SGHVS, CDR2 FNYEAQ. DNA for the CDR3: TGTGCCAGCAGACGTACGGGGACAGGGCGGGAAAAACTGTTTTTT. It is translated as CASRRTGTGREKLFF.

The chain links TRBV9 to TRBJ2-2; 7 bases map to TRBD1. Unmatched junction bases numbered 6, after V lost 3 bases and J lost 4 bases. The CDR3 is 15 residues long. Germline loops: CDR1 SGDLS, CDR2 YYNGEE. As DNA, the CDR3 is TGTGCCAGCAGCGAGAGACAGGGCGCCACCGGGGAGCTGTTTTTT. Amino acid sequence: CASSERQGATGELFF.

The rearrangement links TRBV7-9 to TRBJ2-7; 9 bases are shared with TRBD2. Germline V gene lookup returns CDR1 SEHNR and CDR2 FQNEAQ (reference sequence). With V trimmed by 5 bases and J by 3 bases, 5 bases remained unmatched. This CDR3 has 14 residues. The DNA of the CDR3 is TGTGCCAGCAGCCCTAGCGGGACGGGCTACGAGCAGTACTTC. Amino acids: CASSPSGTGYEQYF.

This clone has a handful of counts. V is TRBV6-6 and J is TRBJ1-3, with D maybe TRBD1 (5 bases). Germline CDR1 MNHNY, CDR2 SVGAGI (reference sequence). The CDR3 length is 16 residues. V dropped 10 bases and J dropped 0 bases, with 19 bases sitting between them. CDR3 protein: CATRWGSSSSGNTIYF. DNA of the CDR3: TGTGCCACTCGGTGGGGCAGCTCAAGCTCTGGAAACACCATATATTTT.

The chain uses TRBV30 and TRBJ1-4; D might be TRBD1 (5 bases). The CDR3 is 13 amino acids. Germline V lookup: CDR1 GTSNPN, CDR2 SVGIG (reference sequence). The V and J ends lost 1 base and 8 bases respectively, with 11 bases between them. CDR3 DNA sequence: TGTGCCTGGAGTGCCGGGGGGAGGGAAAAACTGTTTTTT. Amino acids: CAWSAGGREKLFF.

The genes are TRBV21-1 and TRBJ1-5; the tabulated D call, TRBD1, remains unverified against the DNA. TRBV21-1 is termed a pseudogene. This CDR3 is built from 15 residues. CDR3 in amino acids: CASSKGQGGNQPQHF. CDR3 sequence (DNA): TGTGCCAGCAGCAAGGGACAGGGAGGCAATCAGCCCCAGCATTTT.

The V and J genes are TRBV19 and TRBJ2-1; D is possibly TRBD2 (6 bases). The germline V gene has CDR1 LNHDA and CDR2 SQIVND (reference sequence). The CDR3 sequence is 18 residues long. V lost 0 bases to trimming and J lost 3 bases, with 18 bases between them. CDR3 amino acids: CASSIDPRGSGHYNEQFF. The CDR3 DNA follows: TGTGCCAGTAGTATAGATCCCCGGGGTAGCGGACACTACAATGAGCAGTTCTTC.

The rearrangement uses TRBV19 and TRBJ1-4; 8 positions agree with TRBD1. The CDR3 totals 14 residues. V gave up 6 bases and J gave up 5 bases; unmatched junction bases: 5. CDR1 and CDR2 from the germline V gene are LNHDA and SQIVND (reference sequence). As DNA, the CDR3 is TGTGCCAGTAGCTTACAGGGGGAGAATGAAAAACTGTTTTTT. It is translated as CASSLQGENEKLFF.

The chain carries TRBV9 and TRBJ2-7; TRBD1 agrees at 8 bases. The CDR3 extends over 17 amino acids. Germline CDR1 SGDLS, CDR2 YYNGEE. Losses at the gene ends were 3 bases for V and 2 bases for J; bases not matched to a gene: 13. CDR3 nucleotide sequence: TGTGCCAGCAGCGACCCGAGGACAGGGACCCCAACCTACGAGCAGTACTTC. Translation: CASSDPRTGTPTYEQYF. Variable domain in full (rest from reference TRBV9 and TRBJ2-7): DSGVTQTPKHLITATGQRVTLRCSPRSGDLSVYWYQQSLDQGLQFLIQYYNGEERAKGNILERFSAQQFPDLHSELNLSSLELGDSALYFCASSDPRTGTPTYEQYFGPGTRLTVT.

The chain carries TRBV6-5 and TRBJ2-5; D is perhaps TRBD1 (6 bases). This CDR3 contains 14 residues. Trimming pared 5 bases from V and 1 base from J, leaving 11 bases between. Germline assignment: CDR1 MNHEY and CDR2 SVGAGI. The CDR3 DNA is TGTGCCAGCAGTCCTGGGACAATCCAAGAGACCCAGTACTTC. It yields the protein CASSPGTIQETQYF.

The chain has TRBV18 and TRBJ2-2; 8 bases align to TRBD1. V shed 0 bases and J 5 bases; nucleotides not matched to a gene: 2. This CDR3 has 15 residues. CDR1 KGHSH and CDR2 LQKENI come from the germline V gene. CDR3 sequence reads: CASSPPRGPTGELFF. The CDR3 bases are TGTGCCAGCTCACCACCCAGGGGGCCGACCGGGGAGCTGTTTTTT.

The V and J genes are TRBV19 and TRBJ2-3; D perhaps matches TRBD1 (6 bases). V was cut by 5 bases and J by 0 bases, with 18 bases left in between. This CDR3 region has 17 residues. Germline assignment: CDR1 LNHDA and CDR2 SQIVND (reference sequence). This CDR3 reads CASSHRQASSSTDTQYF. Written as DNA, the CDR3 is TGTGCCAGTAGTCATCGACAGGCGTCCTCTAGCACAGATACGCAGTATTTT.

The chain has TRBV18 and TRBJ1-4; a possible D gene is TRBD1 (6 bases). Germline V CDR1 and CDR2: KGHSH, LQKENI. The CDR3 is made up of 15 amino acids. V gave up 3 bases and J gave up 7 bases, with 15 bases separating them. CDR3 protein: CASSPIRQAVEKLFF. The CDR3 nucleotides read TGTGCCAGCTCACCCATCCGACAGGCGGTTGAAAAACTGTTTTTT.

This chain uses TRBV20-1 with TRBJ2-1, with TRBD2 matching 7 bases. CDR3 length: 16 residues. Germline V lookup: CDR1 DFQATT, CDR2 SNEGSKA (reference sequence). Trimming removed 3 bases from V and 7 bases from J; junction bases left unmatched: 15. DNA of the CDR3: TGCAGTGCTAGTTCTCTCGGGAGGATAAGGAGGAATGAGCAGTTCTTC. Translation: CSASSLGRIRRNEQFF.

The chain employs TRBV7-3 and TRBJ2-1; 14 nucleotides agree with TRBD2. The V gene end was trimmed by 4 bases and the J gene end by 6 bases; junction bases not matched to a gene: 5. Germline V lookup: CDR1 SGHTA, CDR2 FQGTGA. The CDR3 runs 16 residues. The CDR3 region is CASSSWTSGRINEQFF. CDR3 bases: TGTGCCAGCAGCTCCTGGACTAGCGGGAGGATCAATGAGCAGTTCTTC. The variable domain in full, completed from reference TRBV7-3 and TRBJ2-1, reads GAGVSQTPSNKVTEKGKYVELRCDPISGHTALYWYRQSLGQGPEFLIYFQGTGAADDSGLPNDRFFAVRPEGSVSTLKIQRTERGDSAVYLCASSSWTSGRINEQFFGPGTRLTVL.

The V and J genes are TRBV4-3 and TRBJ2-1; D perhaps matches TRBD2 (6 bases). Deletions cut 0 bases from V and 5 bases from J, with 11 bases between. The length of the CDR3 is 15 residues. The germline V gene has CDR1 LGHNA and CDR2 YSLEER. The CDR3 spells CASSQDGRGDNEQFF. DNA for the CDR3: TGCGCCAGCAGCCAAGACGGGCGGGGTGACAATGAGCAGTTCTTC.

In its sample, this clone was seen once. The gene calls are TRBV14 and TRBJ1-4; no firm D call. The CDR3 extends over 14 amino acids. Trimming stripped 1 base from V and 7 bases from J, with 10 bases between. Germline V gene data show CDR1 as SGHDN and CDR2 as FVKESK. The CDR3 DNA reads TGTGCCAGCAGCCAAGGGACCGGAGGTGAAAAACTGTTTTTT. Amino acid sequence: CASSQGTGGEKLFF.

The V and J genes are TRBV5-4 and TRBJ1-1; TRBD1 matches at 7 bases. There are 13 residues in the CDR3. Germline values: CDR1 SGHNT, CDR2 YYREEE (reference sequence). Trimming cost V 4 bases and J 10 bases; bases outside gene matches: 10. This CDR3 is CASSTHGQDLAFF. The CDR3 DNA follows: TGTGCCAGCAGCACGCATGGACAGGACTTAGCTTTCTTT. The full variable domain, with the rest looked up from reference TRBV5-4 and TRBJ1-1, is ETGVTQSPTHLIKTRGQQVTLRCSSQSGHNTVSWYQQALGQGPQFIFQYYREEENGRGNFPPRFSGLQFPNYSSELNVNALELDDSALYLCASSTHGQDLAFFGQGTRLTVV.

This sequence joins TRBV7-2 and TRBJ2-2; weak D call: TRBD2 (6 bases). With 5 bases removed from V and 6 bases from J, the gap between germline ends came to 13 bases. The CDR3 covers 14 residues. Germline V lookup: CDR1 SGHTA, CDR2 FQGNSA. CDR3 sequence reads: CASSLLSSAGELFF. The CDR3 bases are TGTGCCAGCAGCCTACTTTCTAGCGCCGGGGAGCTGTTTTTT.

J is TRBJ1-2 and V is TRBV10-3; 9 nucleotides align to TRBD1. This CDR3 spans 15 amino acids. J lost 2 bases, V lost 4 bases, and 5 bases had no gene match. Looked up from germline, CDR1 is ENHRY and CDR2 is SYGVKD. CDR3 protein: CAISGGQGKNYGYTF. The CDR3 DNA is TGTGCCATCAGTGGCGGACAGGGGAAAAACTATGGCTACACCTTC.

The DNA for the CDR3 is TGCGCCAGCAGCTCGGGACAGGGAAACACCATATATTTT. It encodes CASSSGQGNTIYF. The chain employs TRBV5-1 and TRBJ1-3; TRBD1 matches at 7 bases. Germline V lookup: CDR1 SGHRS, CDR2 YFSETQ. The CDR3 is made up of 13 amino acids. With V trimmed by 3 bases and J by 4 bases, 1 base remained unmatched.

In its sample, this clone was seen once. The chain uses TRBV3-1 (or the pseudogene TRBV3-2) and TRBJ1-2, with 8 bases that match TRBD1. Germline V gives CDR1 LGHDT, CDR2 YNNKEL (reference sequence). J lost 7 bases, V lost 4 bases, and 5 bases had no gene match. This CDR3 is built from 13 residues. CDR3 nucleotide sequence: TGTGCCAGCAGCCCCGGACAGGGCTCTGGCTACACCTTC. It codes for CASSPGQGSGYTF.

The CDR3 DNA reads as TGTGCCAGTAGTATAGAGGGGGCGCGAAGTGGATCAGCCAAAAACATTCAGTACTTC. This sequence encodes CASSIEGARSGSAKNIQYF. The chain links TRBV19 to TRBJ2-4, with D tentatively TRBD1 (6 bases). V was trimmed by 0 bases and J by 0 bases, leaving 18 bases between them. This CDR3 contains 19 residues. Germline lookup yields CDR1 LNHDA and CDR2 SQIVND (reference sequence).

This chain connects TRBV5-1 to TRBJ2-1, with TRBD2 matching 8 bases. V was pared by 4 bases and J by 3 bases, with 9 bases of the junction left unmatched. The CDR3 loop spans 16 amino acids. The germline V gene encodes CDR1 SGHRS and CDR2 YFSETQ. CDR3 coding DNA: TGCGCCAGCAGCCCCGGACTAGCCAGGGACTACAATGAGCAGTTCTTC. Translated: CASSPGLARDYNEQFF.

V gene TRBV5-1 combines with J gene TRBJ1-1, with a possible D match to TRBD1 (6 bases). The length of the CDR3 is 15 residues. With 7 bases removed from V and 0 bases from J, the gap between germline ends came to 16 bases. Looked up from germline, CDR1 is SGHRS and CDR2 is YFSETQ. The chain's CDR3 is CASRGAPNMNTEAFF. The CDR3 DNA follows: TGCGCCAGCCGGGGGGCCCCGAACATGAACACTGAAGCTTTCTTT.

The CDR3 protein is CASSQNGGTGELFF. The CDR3 nucleotides read TGTGCCAGCAGCCAGAACGGCGGTACCGGGGAGCTGTTTTTT. The chain has TRBV7-9 and TRBJ2-2; unclear D gene. V was clipped by 5 bases and J by 5 bases, with 12 bases between them. Germline V gives CDR1 SEHNR, CDR2 FQNEAQ (reference sequence). The CDR3 is 14 amino acids. The full variable domain, completed using reference TRBV7-9 and TRBJ2-2, is DTGVSQNPRHKITKRGQNVTFRCDPISEHNRLYWYRQTLGQGPEFLTYFQNEAQLEKSRLLSDRFSAERPKGSFSTLEIQRTEQGDSAMYLCASSQNGGTGELFFGEGSRLTVL.

The chain recombines TRBV18 with TRBJ1-2; possibly TRBD1 for D (5 bases). The CDR3 runs 15 residues. Germline CDR1 and CDR2: KGHSH and LQKENI. V lost 0 bases and J 8 bases, leaving 16 bases between the germline ends. CDR3 in amino acids: CASSPPHAGQVGYTF. The CDR3 DNA reads as TGTGCCAGCTCACCACCCCACGCAGGGCAGGTGGGCTACACCTTC.

The rearrangement uses TRBV5-1 and TRBJ2-4; the D gene is possibly TRBD1 (5 bases). The germline gives CDR1 SGHRS, CDR2 YFSETQ. Trimming removed 0 bases at V and 7 bases at J, with 11 bases between. This CDR3 contains 14 residues. In nucleotides, the CDR3 is TGCGCCAGCAGCTTGGAGGGGTCGGTGAACATTCAGTACTTC. It specifies CASSLEGSVNIQYF.

This rearrangement joins TRBV25-1 to TRBJ1-4, with D possibly matching TRBD1 (6 bases). Germline CDR1 MGHDK, CDR2 SYGVNS. This CDR3 spans 13 amino acids. Trimming took off 6 bases at V and 7 bases at J, with 12 bases between the two ends. CDR3 sequence (DNA): TGTGCCAGCAGGGACAGAGCAGGTGAAAAACTGTTTTTT. Translating gives CASRDRAGEKLFF.

V is TRBV19 and J is TRBJ1-1, with 7 bases aligning to TRBD1. V lost 5 bases, J lost 10 bases, and 7 bases stayed unmatched. The germline gives CDR1 LNHDA, CDR2 SQIVND (reference sequence). This CDR3 is 12 amino acids long. CDR3 amino acids: CASSPGTDLAFF. The CDR3 DNA reads TGTGCCAGTAGTCCAGGGACAGATCTAGCTTTCTTT.